One sample yielded the 2 T cell receptor beta chains listed below, sequenced in a study of blood T cell repertoires in COVID-19. Clones were read by immunoSEQ multiplex PCR, and TCRdb kept only the in-frame ones, dropping some. The data show a few hundred thousand clones, around 87% seen once. Material for sequencing was peripheral blood. The receptors here all came from a woman between 45 and 65 years old who had recovered from COVID-19.

Of note for this clone: A junction end diverges from the germline sequence, so it may reflect a read error. V and J are TRBV30 and TRBJ1-2, with TRBD1 as a possible D gene (5 bases). This CDR3 region has 11 residues. Germline CDR1 and CDR2: GTSNPN and SVGIG (reference sequence). CDR3 DNA sequence: TGTGCCTGGAGTGTACAACAGGACAACCGCTTC. Translated, it gives CAWSVQQDNRF.

The V and J genes are TRBV28 and TRBJ1-1; D unclear. V lost 3 bases to trimming and J lost 4 bases, with 15 bases between them. The CDR3 length is 15 residues. Per the germline V gene, CDR1 is MDHEN and CDR2 is SYDVKM. The CDR3, as DNA: TGTGCCAGCAGTTTTATTCTTTTGGCTTCCACTGAAGCTTTCTTT. It encodes CASSFILLASTEAFF.